The 17 T cell receptor beta chains presented below share a single source sample, sequenced in a study of T cells after somatic rescue of genetic block (dated by TCRdb to between 2020 and 2021). Libraries were built with the immunoSEQ multiplex PCR assay. Not all clones reach the TCRdb copy of this immuneACCESS table, which keeps in-frame sequences only. Checked studies attribute under half of the gap to unresolved V genes and leave the rest unexplained. The sample table shows under 150,000 clones, and 90% to 95% are seen once. More than 1.4% of the sample is in the top ten clones. Material: peripheral blood mononuclear cells (PBMCs). The receptor set was obtained from a woman under 30.

The chain links TRBV11-2 to TRBJ2-2; D not certain. V shed 3 bases and J shed 5 bases, with 4 bases lying between them. CDR3 size: 12 residues. The germline gives CDR1 SGHAT, CDR2 FQNNGV. The CDR3 reads CASSFRTGELFF. CDR3 sequence (DNA): TGTGCCAGCAGCTTTCGTACCGGGGAGCTGTTTTTT.

This clone was seen more than once but under ten times. The genes are TRBV30 and TRBJ1-5, with D maybe TRBD1 (5 bases). CDR3 length: 13 residues. V was clipped by 0 bases and J by 3 bases, with 6 bases between them. Germline CDR1 GTSNPN, CDR2 SVGIG (reference sequence). The chain's CDR3 is CAWSVGVNQPQHF. In nucleotides, the CDR3 is TGTGCCTGGAGTGTGGGGGTCAATCAGCCCCAGCATTTT.

The chain employs TRBV9 and TRBJ1-1, with D possibly matching TRBD1 (5 bases). This CDR3 contains 14 residues. CDR1 is SGDLS, CDR2 YYNGEE, per germline. V gave up 2 bases and J gave up 2 bases, with 10 bases separating them. This CDR3 reads CASSVKTDNTEAFF. CDR3 in DNA: TGTGCCAGCAGCGTGAAGACAGACAACACTGAAGCTTTCTTT.

The chain is built from TRBV28 and TRBJ2-6; 7 positions agree with TRBD1. Germline CDR1 MDHEN, CDR2 SYDVKM. Losses at the gene ends were 4 bases for V and 0 bases for J; bases not matched to a gene: 0. CDR3 length: 15 residues. For the CDR3, the DNA is TGTGCCAGCAGTTCAGGGGGCTCTGGGGCCAACGTCCTGACTTTC. Amino acid sequence: CASSSGGSGANVLTF.

V and J are TRBV11-3 and TRBJ1-5, with a possible D match to TRBD1 (5 bases). The CDR3 contains 16 residues. Germline V gene data show CDR1 as SGHNT and CDR2 as YENEEA. V lost 5 bases and J lost 0, with 14 bases in between. The CDR3 DNA reads as TGTGCCAGCAGCCATTGGGACGGATCTAGCAATCAGCCCCAGCATTTT. Amino acids: CASSHWDGSSNQPQHF.

The chain uses TRBV7-2 and TRBJ1-1; no firm D call. Trimming cost V 3 bases and J 2 bases, with 7 bases left between them. The CDR3 is made up of 13 amino acids. Germline lookup yields CDR1 SGHTA and CDR2 FQGNSA. Here the CDR3 DNA reads TGTGCCAGCAGCTTTCTATACAACACTGAAGCTTTCTTT. As protein: CASSFLYNTEAFF.

This chain connects TRBV28 to TRBJ2-3; a possible D gene is TRBD2 (6 bases). V shed 7 bases and J shed 6 bases, with 14 bases lying between them. This CDR3 has 13 residues. The germline V gene encodes CDR1 MDHEN and CDR2 SYDVKM. The CDR3 coding sequence is TGTGCCAGCAATGGGACTCCCCCCGATACGCAGTATTTT. It translates to CASNGTPPDTQYF.

The V call is TRBV28, the J call TRBJ1-2; no firm D call. The CDR3 is 12 residues long. V was trimmed by 3 bases and J by 4 bases, leaving 6 bases between them. Per the germline V gene, CDR1 is MDHEN and CDR2 is SYDVKM. Here the CDR3 DNA reads TGTGCCAGCAGTTTGAGCGGCTATGGCTACACCTTC. Residues: CASSLSGYGYTF.

The rearrangement links TRBV11-2 to TRBJ1-6; unclear D gene. V was pared by 0 bases and J by 11 bases, with 8 bases between. CDR3 length: 13 residues. Germline loops: CDR1 SGHAT, CDR2 FQNNGV. CDR3 in DNA: TGTGCCAGCAGCTTAGACTTTTTGGCACCCCTCCACTTT. Amino acid sequence: CASSLDFLAPLHF.

The rearrangement uses TRBV28 and TRBJ2-5; D not resolved. Looked up from germline, CDR1 is MDHEN and CDR2 is SYDVKM. The CDR3 runs 13 residues. V was pared by 5 bases and J by 5 bases, with 12 bases between. The CDR3 nucleotides read TGTGCCAGCAGTCCTCCCTCCGTGGAGACCCAGTACTTC. This sequence encodes CASSPPSVETQYF.

The chain joins TRBV30 to TRBJ2-3; TRBD2 aligns across 10 bases. Germline V gene lookup returns CDR1 GTSNPN and CDR2 SVGIG (reference sequence). The CDR3 consists of 15 residues. The V segment lost 1 base and the J segment 5 bases; nucleotides outside the gene matches: 6. The CDR3 DNA reads TGTGCCTGGAGTGATCTAGCGGGGGAGGTAGATACGCAGTATTTT. It is translated as CAWSDLAGEVDTQYF.

This clone showed up just a few times. V gene TRBV11-3 combines with J gene TRBJ2-3; 9 bases fit TRBD2. Germline V gives CDR1 SGHNT, CDR2 YENEEA. The CDR3 length is 15 residues. The V and J ends lost 3 bases and 0 bases, in that order; junction bases with no gene match: 1. CDR3 sequence reads: CASSFAGGSTDTQYF. The CDR3 region has the DNA TGTGCCAGCAGCTTCGCGGGGGGGAGCACAGATACGCAGTATTTT.

This clone was picked up one time. The chain employs TRBV30 and TRBJ1-5; D is perhaps TRBD1 (5 bases). The CDR3 has 15 residues. V gave up 0 bases and J gave up 10 bases, with 19 bases separating them. Germline assignment: CDR1 GTSNPN and CDR2 SVGIG (reference sequence). CDR3: CAWSVGVTLQKPQHF. CDR3 DNA sequence: TGTGCCTGGAGTGTAGGGGTGACACTGCAAAAACCCCAGCATTTT.

This chain links TRBV27 with TRBJ1-1, with D tentatively TRBD1 (5 bases). Trimming shortened V by 8 bases and J by 1 base, and 17 bases separated the two germline ends. Germline V gives CDR1 MNHEY, CDR2 SMNVEV (reference sequence). The CDR3 is 15 amino acids. The CDR3 protein is CASRATGARNTEAFF. The CDR3 nucleotides read TGTGCCAGCCGAGCGACCGGGGCAAGGAACACTGAAGCTTTCTTT.

This chain joins TRBV7-9 and TRBJ2-3, with D maybe TRBD1 (5 bases). V was cut by 5 bases and J by 0 bases, with 18 bases left in between. This CDR3 has 17 amino acids. In germline, CDR1 is SEHNR, CDR2 FQNEAQ (reference sequence). CDR3: CASSRPRTTASTDTQYF. The CDR3 region has the DNA TGTGCCAGCAGCCGCCCTCGGACGACAGCTAGCACAGATACGCAGTATTTT.

The table lists this clone with a count of one. This chain links TRBV28 with TRBJ2-7, with TRBD2 identical over 13 bases. The J segment lost 2 bases and the V segment lost 3 bases, leaving 4 bases of the junction unmatched. Germline V lookup: CDR1 MDHEN, CDR2 SYDVKM. The CDR3 totals 16 residues. CDR3 loop: CASSFRLAGGTYEQYF. CDR3 DNA sequence: TGTGCCAGCAGTTTCCGACTAGCGGGGGGTACCTACGAGCAGTACTTC.

The J gene is TRBJ1-3, the V gene TRBV19; the D gene is possibly TRBD1 (5 bases). The germline V gene has CDR1 LNHDA and CDR2 SQIVND (reference sequence). This CDR3 is built from 15 residues. Trimming removed 5 bases from V and 0 bases from J, with 11 bases in between. The CDR3 nucleotides read TGTGCCAGTAGTCGGGACGTCAGCTCTGGAAACACCATATATTTT. Encoded protein: CASSRDVSSGNTIYF.